The 13 T cell receptor beta chains given below trace back to one sample, sequenced in a study of T cells in Graves' hyperthyroidism and ophthalmopathy. RNA transcripts gave rise to amplified TCR beta CDR3 regions. The TCR CDR3 was amplified in a first-round RT-PCR using the HTBI primer set. TCRdb recomputed calls from the multiplex PCR reads with MiXCR, one row per CDR3 protein. Of some 250,000 distinct CDR3 sequences listed, roughly 15% are singletons. Sequences were obtained from blood. The source is a woman in her thirties or forties with Graves' hyperthyroidism that later progressed to Graves' ophthalmopathy.

The genes are TRBV7-8 and TRBJ1-1, with D tentatively TRBD1 (6 bases). This CDR3 is built from 14 residues. Deletions cut 4 bases from V and 1 base from J, with 10 bases between. Germline CDR1 and CDR2: SGHVS and FQNEAQ. The CDR3 sequence: CASSSKGGNTEAFF. In DNA, the CDR3 is TGTGCCAGCAGCTCGAAGGGGGGGAACACTGAAGCTTTCTTT.

In this sample, this clonotype turned up many times. J is TRBJ1-1 and V is TRBV18, with TRBD1 as a possible D gene (5 bases). V lost 3 bases to trimming and J lost 3 bases, with 14 bases between them. This CDR3 has 15 amino acids. CDR1 and CDR2 (germline): KGHSH, LQKENI. CDR3 amino acids: CASSPGRVVHTEAFF. The CDR3 nucleotides are TGTGCCAGCTCACCGGGCAGGGTGGTGCACACTGAAGCTTTCTTT.

The chain has TRBV30 and TRBJ1-2; a possible D gene is TRBD1 (6 bases). The CDR3 runs to 21 residues. CDR1 is GTSNPN and CDR2 is SVGIG in the germline V gene (reference sequence). V was cut by 3 bases and J by 4 bases, with 36 bases left in between. For the CDR3, the DNA is TGTGCCTGGAGGAGGGGATCTTGGTCCCGACAGGCAAATACACCACTCTATGGCTACACCTTC. Its protein product is CAWRRGSWSRQANTPLYGYTF.

This clonotype was detected many times. The J gene is TRBJ1-5, the V gene TRBV28; D is perhaps TRBD1 (5 bases). The CDR3 covers 16 residues. Germline assignment: CDR1 MDHEN and CDR2 SYDVKM. The V gene lost 7 bases and the J gene lost 4 bases, with 20 bases spanning the gap. CDR3 DNA: TGTGCCAGCACTACCTTGAGGCAGGGTAGTAATCAGCCCCAGCATTTT. It codes for CASTTLRQGSNQPQHF.

The rearrangement uses TRBV30 and TRBJ2-5; TRBD1 agrees at 8 bases. Unmatched junction bases numbered 10, after V lost 8 bases and J lost 5 bases. The CDR3 has 13 residues. Germline CDR1 reads GTSNPN; CDR2 reads SVGIG (reference sequence). In nucleotides, the CDR3 is TGTGCCCGAGGACAGGGTCCGCGGGAGACCCAGTACTTC. Translated: CARGQGPRETQYF.

This clonotype was counted at least ten times. V gene TRBV28 combines with J gene TRBJ1-5; no definite D call. This CDR3 has 13 residues. V lost 10 bases and J lost 6, with 16 bases in between. Germline assignment: CDR1 MDHEN and CDR2 SYDVKM. This CDR3 is CATEPSLGQPQHF. The DNA for the CDR3 is TGTGCCACCGAACCGTCATTGGGTCAGCCCCAGCATTTT.

This clonotype was observed many times. The rearrangement joins TRBV12-3 or TRBV12-4 to TRBJ2-7; D unresolved. V was cut by 2 bases and J by 0 bases, with 5 bases left in between. The CDR3 extends over 13 amino acids. The CDR3 nucleotides are TGTGCCAGCAGTTTAACTTACTCCTACGAGCAGTACTTC. Translating it yields CASSLTYSYEQYF.

This clonotype was observed many times. The chain uses TRBV6-1 and TRBJ2-7; perhaps TRBD2 as D (5 bases). CDR1 is MNHNS, CDR2 SASEGT, per germline. Trimming removed 9 bases at V and 0 bases at J, with 18 bases between. The CDR3 runs to 15 residues. The CDR3 reads CASTKASRSSYEQYF. The CDR3 DNA sequence: TGTGCCAGTACCAAGGCTAGCCGGAGCTCCTACGAGCAGTACTTC.

The V and J genes are TRBV19 and TRBJ2-1; 11 bases fit TRBD2. The germline gives CDR1 LNHDA, CDR2 SQIVND (reference sequence). The CDR3 length is 14 residues. The trim removed 3 bases at V and 7 bases at J, leaving 2 bases unmatched. CDR3 region: CASSMGTSGNEQFF. As DNA, the CDR3 is TGTGCCAGTAGTATGGGGACTAGCGGTAATGAGCAGTTCTTC.

Many counts were recorded for this clonotype. The chain joins TRBV28 to TRBJ1-2; 10 nucleotides match TRBD1. J lost 8 bases, V lost 4 bases, and 10 bases had no gene match. CDR1 is MDHEN and CDR2 is SYDVKM in the germline V gene. This CDR3 is 15 amino acids long. The CDR3 here is CASSSPPETGGGYTF. CDR3 nucleotide sequence: TGTGCCAGCAGTTCCCCTCCCGAGACAGGGGGCGGCTACACCTTC.

This clonotype was recorded many times. The CDR3 region has the DNA TGTGCCAGCAGTTTTGGGATCGGCTCCTACAATGAGCAGTTCTTC. Its translation: CASSFGIGSYNEQFF. The V and J genes are TRBV28 and TRBJ2-1; D is unclear. The CDR3 has 15 residues. Trimming stripped 3 bases from V and 0 bases from J, with 9 bases between. The germline V gene has CDR1 MDHEN and CDR2 SYDVKM.

This chain connects TRBV28 to TRBJ1-1; D is undetermined. V lost 8 bases to trimming and J lost 2 bases, with 9 bases between them. Germline V lookup: CDR1 MDHEN, CDR2 SYDVKM. CDR3 length: 12 residues. The CDR3 nucleotides are TGTGCCAGCGTACAGAGAAACACTGAAGCTTTCTTT. Translated: CASVQRNTEAFF.

To note about this clonotype: A much larger clone is a single base away; this may be a read error. This chain uses TRBV19 with TRBJ2-1; 7 positions match TRBD2. The V and J ends lost 5 bases and 7 bases, in that order; junction bases with no gene match: 11. The length of the CDR3 is 15 residues. Per the germline V gene, CDR1 is LNHDA and CDR2 is SQIVND (reference sequence). The CDR3 DNA reads TGTGCCAGTAGTCGGGGGACTATCGCCTTTAATGAGCAGTTCTTC. Protein sequence: CASSRGTIAFNEQFF.